The 15 T cell receptor beta chains reported below all come from one sample, sequenced in a study of CD8+CD57+ T cells in acquired aplastic anemia. The TCR beta profiling, which covered VDJ combination and CDR3 sequence, was carried out using genomic DNA as the template. MiXCR, run by TCRdb on the reads, gives a single entry per CDR3 protein. Found here are roughly 420,000 distinct CDR3 sequences, around 68% of them singletons; the top ten hold under 4.5%. The specimen sequenced was sorted CD4+, CD8+, or CD8+CD57+ T cells (not recorded which) from PBMCs. The receptor set was obtained from a human donor in good health, serving as a control.

There are many counts of this clonotype. The chain recombines TRBV4-2 with TRBJ1-2, with D tentatively TRBD1 (5 bases). The length of the CDR3 is 15 residues. Germline assignment: CDR1 LGHNA and CDR2 YNFKEQ. Trimming removed 4 bases at V and 2 bases at J, with 14 bases between. The CDR3 coding sequence is TGTGCCAGCAGCCCCTCCCGACAGTTAAACTATGGCTACACCTTC. It yields the protein CASSPSRQLNYGYTF.

This chain joins TRBV20-1 and TRBJ1-2; 10 bases align to TRBD1. The V gene end was trimmed by 5 bases and the J gene end by 6 bases; junction bases not matched to a gene: 6. The CDR3 covers 13 residues. CDR1 is DFQATT and CDR2 is SNEGSKA in the germline V gene (reference sequence). The CDR3 here is CSAPRQGANGYTF. The DNA for the CDR3 is TGCAGTGCTCCAAGACAGGGGGCGAATGGCTACACCTTC.

The chain uses TRBV12-3 or TRBV12-4 and TRBJ2-5; D gene uncertain. Trimming removed 5 bases at V and 4 bases at J, with 11 bases between. The CDR3 is made up of 13 amino acids. The CDR3 spells CASSTARRETQYF. The CDR3, as DNA: TGTGCCAGCAGTACGGCCAGGCGAGAGACCCAGTACTTC.

V usage is TRBV7-6 and J usage is TRBJ2-3; D is undetermined. CDR3 length equals 15 residues. Per germline, CDR1 SGHVS and CDR2 FNYEAQ. Trimming took off 0 bases at V and 2 bases at J, with 9 bases between the two ends. As DNA, the CDR3 is TGTGCCAGCAGCTTAGCGGTCGCAGACACAGATACGCAGTATTTT. Residues: CASSLAVADTDTQYF.

This clonotype appeared many times. The chain has TRBV7-2 and TRBJ2-5; a weak D match, TRBD2 (6 bases). Trimming cost V 3 bases and J 4 bases, with 15 bases left between them. Germline loops: CDR1 SGHTA, CDR2 FQGNSA. The CDR3 has 15 residues. The CDR3 loop reads CASSLGGGAGETQYF. The CDR3 coding sequence is TGTGCCAGCAGCTTGGGCGGAGGGGCTGGAGAGACCCAGTACTTC.

This clonotype was observed once. The J gene is TRBJ2-7, the V gene TRBV10-2, with 9 bases matching TRBD1. The germline V gene has CDR1 WSHSY and CDR2 SAAADI. Trimming removed 8 bases from V and 2 bases from J; junction bases left unmatched: 4. The CDR3 is 13 residues long. The CDR3 bases are TGCGCCAGCCGGGACAGGGTGGCCTACGAGCAGTACTTC. It codes for CASRDRVAYEQYF.

About this clonotype itself: The junction departs from germline at one end; a sequencing error may be responsible. V and J are TRBV20-1 and TRBJ1-3; D is ambiguous. The germline CDR1 and CDR2 sequences are DFQATT and SNEGSKA (reference sequence). The length of the CDR3 is 12 residues. The CDR3 nucleotides read TGCAGTGCAGCCTCCGGTGGCAACAGCATATATTTT. Encoded protein: CSAASGGNSIYF.

The chain joins TRBV20-1 to TRBJ2-7; the match to TRBD1 covers 8 bases. V shed 6 bases and J 5 bases; nucleotides not matched to a gene: 6. This CDR3 has 12 amino acids. Looked up from germline, CDR1 is DFQATT and CDR2 is SNEGSKA (reference sequence). This chain's CDR3 is CSAAGGGHEQYF. As DNA, the CDR3 is TGCAGTGCCGCAGGGGGCGGCCACGAGCAGTACTTC.

The chain recombines TRBV5-1 with TRBJ2-2; 7 nucleotides align to TRBD1. This CDR3 comprises 16 residues. Germline V lookup: CDR1 SGHRS, CDR2 YFSETQ. V was pared by 5 bases and J by 4 bases, with 11 bases of the junction left unmatched. In DNA, the CDR3 is TGCGCCAGCAGGTCCTTGACAGGGCAGGGCACCGGGGAGCTGTTTTTT. Amino acids: CASRSLTGQGTGELFF.

This chain uses TRBV19 with TRBJ1-3, with 9 positions matching TRBD1. Germline V gene sequence: CDR1 LNHDA, CDR2 SQIVND (reference sequence). The CDR3 is made up of 16 amino acids. V trimming: 5 bases; J trimming: 2 bases; junction bases outside the gene matches: 7. The CDR3 here is CASSLRTGETGNTIYF. DNA of the CDR3: TGTGCCAGTAGTCTCCGGACAGGGGAGACTGGAAACACCATATATTTT.

This clonotype was counted only a few times. This chain links TRBV2 with TRBJ1-2, with a weak D call TRBD1 (5 bases). The V and J ends lost 3 bases and 5 bases respectively, with 7 bases between them. The V gene's germline CDR1 is SNHLY and CDR2 FYNNEI. The length of the CDR3 is 12 residues. CDR3 sequence (DNA): TGTGCCAGCAGTGATGGGGCTTATGGCTACACCTTC. Encoded protein: CASSDGAYGYTF.

This chain joins TRBV2 and TRBJ2-3, with 12 bases identical to TRBD2. Trimming removed 6 bases from V and 6 bases from J; junction bases left unmatched: 10. Germline CDR1 is SNHLY and CDR2 is FYNNEI. CDR3 length: 16 residues. The DNA of the CDR3 is TGTGCCAGCAGGAAAACTAGCGGGGGGAACGGGGATACGCAGTATTTT. It yields the protein CASRKTSGGNGDTQYF.

V usage is TRBV19 and J usage is TRBJ1-1, with TRBD1 as a possible D gene (6 bases). This CDR3 is 14 amino acids long. Germline V lookup: CDR1 LNHDA, CDR2 SQIVND (reference sequence). Trimming took 3 bases from V and 4 from J, leaving 12 bases between them. The CDR3 region is CASSIWGATTEAFF. The CDR3 DNA follows: TGTGCCAGTAGTATTTGGGGGGCGACCACTGAAGCTTTCTTT.

This clonotype was counted once. The conserved closing phenylalanine or tryptophan is absent in this CDR3, likely reflecting a read error. The DNA is omitted, as the CDR3 cannot be located on it reliably, and the CDR3 follows TCRdb's listing. The V call is TRBV19, the J call TRBJ1-6. Germline CDR1 is LNHDA and CDR2 is SQIVND (reference sequence). The CDR3 extends over 16 residues, inclusive of both ends. The CDR3 reads CASRVPDGRGEAQYFV.

This chain connects TRBV7-2 to TRBJ1-2, with D uncertain. Germline CDR1 SGHTA, CDR2 FQGNSA. The ends were cut back, 5 bases at V and 3 bases at J, with 10 bases in the middle. The CDR3 consists of 13 residues. The CDR3 nucleotides are TGTGCCAGCAGCCCAGAATCGGACTATGGCTACACCTTC. This encodes CASSPESDYGYTF. Variable domain in full (rest from reference TRBV7-2 and TRBJ1-2): GAGVSQSPSNKVTEKGKDVELRCDPISGHTALYWYRQSLGQGLEFLIYFQGNSAPDKSGLPSDRFSAERTGGSVSTLTIQRTQQEDSAVYLCASSPESDYGYTFGSGTRLTVV.